This T cell receptor beta chain was retrieved from a study of cytomegalovirus exposure and HLA in healthy donors (dated by TCRdb to about 2017). About the investigation overall: An earlier analysis of several hundred of the donors reported about 250 Gb of sequence data and some 100 million unique TCR beta sequences from approximately 180 million T cells. Roughly 300 gigabases of sequencing data and around 80 million unique TCR sequences made up an early release that covered several hundred HLA-typed donors. Of the roughly 400 genotyped donors, roughly 85% fell in the genetic ancestry cluster associated with self-reported Caucasian donors. The aim of the study was to test whether cataloging public T cell receptors could identify signatures of past pathogen exposure. The study used immunosequencing to profile the T cell repertoires of more than 650 subjects and linked those repertoires to cytomegalovirus serostatus. A separate validation cohort of approximately 130 different subjects was used in addition to the roughly 670-subject first cohort. To predict cytomegalovirus infection status, the study combined high-throughput TCR immunosequencing, statistical association of individual TCRs with disease status, and machine learning. To study patterns of TCR occurrence, a later analysis re-analyzed previously published TCR beta repertoires from 666 donors and added high-resolution HLA genotyping. The later analysis used no new phenotypic data to find candidate immune exposures, relying instead on TCR beta sequences and their occurrence across donors. To decide whether each TCR beta V gene segment behaved as functional or pseudogenic, an earlier analysis of 587 of the donors relied on high-throughput TCR beta sequencing. Donor age, sex, ethnicity and CMV serostatus were compiled together with the repertoire data. A later genetic analysis took genome-wide SNP genotypes for about three fifths of the 666 donors and used that subset as a discovery cohort. All discovery cohort repertoires had been generated using a single sequencing platform. HLA typing covered class I and class II loci at four-digit resolution. Typing coverage differed by locus: A, B, C, DRB1 and DQB1 were typed in roughly 620-630 donors, DQA1 in 522, DPA1 in over 600, and DPB1 in just under 490. Five DR-DQ haplotypes were handled as single units for association and clustering, since linkage in the cohort was strong. On average, about 240,000 unique TCR beta nucleotide sequences were sequenced per donor among 350 to 400 genotyped donors of the cohort, with 15% to 20% of those sequences being non-productive. The investigation overall reported the following: Immune exposure information for the cohort was limited to CMV serostatus. According to a later analysis, parvovirus B19, influenza, CMV and Epstein-Barr virus appeared linked to several top co-occurrence clusters. The 87-base-pair reads could not distinguish some IMGT-functional V segments, including TRBV6-2 and TRBV6-3, so those segments were excluded. It was suggested by the authors that the approach could potentially be generalized to other disease states and immunological phenotypes. The classifier was reported to diagnose cytomegalovirus status with high specificity and sensitivity in both the original and validation cohorts. Roughly 17 rarely observed V segments, including chromosome 9 orphons, were excluded from the earlier analysis of several hundred of the donors because counts were too low. The study gave a list of 150 to 200 TCR beta chains associated with cytomegalovirus. Only TCR beta chains were sequenced in this cohort, and the absence of alpha or paired-chain data limited detectable features. In a later analysis, 16,951 TCR beta sequences were associated with specific HLA alleles at a false discovery rate of 0.05. According to a later analysis, TCR association rates differed among HLA loci, with DRB1 alleles showing the most associated TCRs and HLA-C alleles showing the fewest. A later genetic analysis reported fewer N-insertions in productive TCRs among donors in an Asian-associated ancestry cluster than the roughly 700-donor mean. In vitro tests confirmed that a few of the cytomegalovirus-associated TCR beta chains recognize cytomegalovirus antigens. A cluster of highly shared sequence variants was judged likely to represent a technical artifact of the sequencing pipeline. A further reported finding was that TCR beta sequences accurately predicted the HLA-A and HLA-B alleles for most subjects in the first cohort. According to a later analysis, most CMV-associated TCR beta chains appeared to be HLA-restricted, and the HLA associations seemed to be driven largely by CMV exposure. A later analysis found that HLA-associated TCR beta chains were more clonally expanded and had lower generation probabilities than equally common non-associated chains. In an earlier analysis of 587 of the donors, most TCR beta V segments were observed in productive rearrangements about 87% or about 30% of the time, broadly matching IMGT annotations. Because HLA typing was missing for some donors at each locus, association tests included only the typed subset. An association between a missense DCLRE1C variant and V-gene and J-gene trimming of TCR beta chains was found in a later genetic analysis and replicated in an independent cohort. Correlated functional status among segregating V segments might reflect linkage disequilibrium, but an unknown experimental factor could not be ruled out. Across donors, most TCR sequences were observed very rarely, whereas some public TCRs were present in many individuals. The presence/absence analyses assumed that sequencing depth was roughly uniform across donors, and that assumption may not be true. Strong co-occurrence of HLA alleles, especially DR and DQ, made assigning TCR associations to individual alleles difficult.

In total, approximately 700 healthy bone marrow donors made up the cohort. All cohort members were sampled while nominally healthy, although unrecorded immune exposures were likely present. The donor tested CMV seronegative, placing the donor among the roughly 340 seronegative members of the cohort. Every donor gave a peripheral blood sample, and the peripheral blood mononuclear cells from that sample were used for TCR beta sequencing. Genomic DNA was extracted from the blood cell samples with the Qiagen DNeasy Blood Extraction Kit. On this clone itself: Its target antigen remains unknown. The sample holds no much larger clone one base away, and base qualities are not on file.

Reading the germline V gene gives CDR1 LGHNT and CDR2 FRNRAP. V is clipped by 8 bases and J by 1 base, and the sequence between their germline boundaries is 10 bases long. From the cysteine up to the phenylalanine, the CDR3 has a length of 13 residues. Only the CDR3 region is kept as DNA, spanning 39 bases read in frame from base 1. Receptors were amplified or captured by the immunoSEQ multiplex PCR assay. For the multiplex PCR, a mixture combining 60 forward primers for TCR Vbeta segments and 13 reverse primers for TCR Jbeta segments was used. A multiplex PCR assay on genomic DNA amplified the CDR3 region of rearranged TCR beta genes. The amplified TCR beta libraries were sequenced on the Illumina HiSeq System as 87-base-pair reads. Per the source publication's procedure: In a later analysis, tens of millions of unique TCR beta chains were counted across the roughly 610 repertoires, and approximately 11 million of these chains were shared by at least two donors. Raw reads were error-corrected and collapsed into unique sequences by a nearest-neighbor algorithm in which closely related sequences were merged to remove PCR and sequencing errors. Alignment of CDR3 sequences to IMGT reference sequences was used to assign V, D and J gene segments. For a sequence to be retained, a match of at least six nucleotides was required to both a V gene segment and a J gene segment. A rearrangement was called productive if the CDR3 had no stop codons and remained in frame with V and J, and every other rearrangement was called non-productive. CDR3 was defined by IMGT convention, running from the second conserved V-encoded cysteine to the conserved J-encoded phenylalanine. In an earlier analysis of around 640 of the donors, sequences lacking an unambiguous match to a single V gene segment were excluded. An earlier analysis of approximately 590 of the donors classified V segments as functional when productive rearrangements were above 56.7% and as segregating when the standard deviation between donors was above 5%. A statistical classification framework was developed to diagnose cytomegalovirus status using the catalog of TCR beta chain sequences. A later analysis assigned V and J genes by comparing TCR nucleotide sequences with IMGT/GENE-DB human TR gene sequences. The TCRdist pipeline was used in a later analysis to assign CDR3 sequences and most-parsimonious VDJ recombination scenarios. In a later analysis, each TCR beta chain was defined by its CDR3 amino acid sequence together with its V-gene family, and reads without a unique V-gene family were excluded. In a later analysis, fewer than 650 highly shared, low-generation-probability nucleotide sequences were removed to address suspected cross-contamination and a sequencing artifact. For each public chain, a later analysis derived a clonal expansion index from normalized ranks of inferred template counts within each repertoire. A later analysis computed generation probabilities with a VDJ recombination model fitted to out-of-frame rearrangements, and checked the results against IGoR. Hypergeometric tests were used in a later analysis to score TCR-TCR, TCR-HLA and TCR-CMV co-occurrence, with a repertoire-size bias correction applied to the TCR pairs. To estimate false discovery rates, a later analysis permuted the HLA or CMV assignments 20 times. In a later analysis, co-occurring TCRs were grouped using DBSCAN, with TCRdist sequence similarity added in when clustering inside HLA-allele-positive subsets. Co-occurrence clustering excluded repertoires with fewer than 30,000 or more than 120,000 public chains, plus five with anomalous nucleotide sharing. This immuneACCESS table, as held by TCRdb, lists in-frame sequences with V and J called but not all clones. Of the missing ones, under half trace to an unresolved V gene in checked studies; the others have no known cause. V, J and clone size are those of that table, while D and trimming were read from the DNA. The sample contains 140,000 or so clones, over 80% of them found a single time. Roughly 3.5% of the sample belongs to the ten largest clones.

The TCR was taken from a male donor in good health and CMV-seronegative. The sequencing input was PBMCs. The rearrangement combines TRBV12-5 with TRBJ2-3; the D gene remains uncertain. CDR3 loop: CASCRSGTDTQYF. In nucleotides, the sequence is TGTGCTAGTTGTAGGAGTGGCACAGATACGCAGTATTTT. With all but the CDR3 taken from the reference TRBV12-5 and TRBJ2-3 genes, the full variable domain is: DARVTQTPRHKVTEMGQEVTMRCQPILGHNTVFWYRQTMMQGLELLAYFRNRAPLDDSGMPKDRFSAEMPDATLATLKIQPSEPRDSAVYFCASCRSGTDTQYFGPGTRLTVL.